One sample yielded the 14 T cell receptor beta chains listed below, sequenced in a study of T cells in Graves' hyperthyroidism and ophthalmopathy. Amplified regions were TCR beta CDR3 sequences from RNA transcripts. A set of HTBI primers served as the primers for a first-round RT-PCR of the TCR CDR3. TCRdb re-analysed the multiplex PCR reads in MiXCR, keeping a single row per CDR3 protein. The sample has about 400,000 distinct CDR3 sequences, about 15% seen once. Sequenced sample: blood. The receptor source for this set is a woman aged 25 to 39 with Graves' hyperthyroidism.

The rearrangement links TRBV7-6 to TRBJ2-1, with 9 positions matching TRBD2. The CDR3 runs 17 residues. Germline V gene sequence: CDR1 SGHVS, CDR2 FNYEAQ. Unmatched junction bases numbered 10, after V lost 1 base and J lost 6 bases. DNA for the CDR3: TGTGCCAGCAGCTTAGGAGCCGGCGGGAGGGCTGGCAATGAGCAGTTCTTC. It is translated as CASSLGAGGRAGNEQFF.

The rearrangement uses TRBV13 and TRBJ2-5, with D unresolved. The CDR3 is made up of 14 amino acids. Trimming cost V 1 base and J 1 base, with 7 bases left between them. Germline values: CDR1 PRHDT, CDR2 FYEKMQ (reference sequence). CDR3 coding DNA: TGTGCCAGCAGCTTAGATAGCTTCCAAGAGACCCAGTACTTC. Encoded protein: CASSLDSFQETQYF. The full variable domain, its missing parts supplied by reference TRBV13 and TRBJ2-5, is AAGVIQSPRHLIKEKRETATLKCYPIPRHDTVYWYQQGPGQDPQFLISFYEKMQSDKGSIPDRFSAQQFSDYHSELNMSSLELGDSALYFCASSLDSFQETQYFGPGTRLLVL.

Many counts were recorded for this clonotype. This chain uses TRBV20-1 with TRBJ2-3; maybe TRBD1 (5 bases). V was pared by 5 bases and J by 6 bases, with 15 bases between. CDR1 and CDR2 (germline): DFQATT, SNEGSKA (reference sequence). There are 13 residues in the CDR3. The CDR3 DNA reads as TGCAGTGCTGACTCCAGGGTGACGGATACGCAGTATTTT. Its translation: CSADSRVTDTQYF.

This clonotype was seen repeatedly, ten times or more. V and J are TRBV20-1 and TRBJ2-3; 13 positions agree with TRBD2. With V trimmed by 4 bases and J by 2 bases, 3 bases remained unmatched. The CDR3 is 15 residues long. Germline CDR1 reads DFQATT; CDR2 reads SNEGSKA (reference sequence). For the CDR3, the DNA is TGCAGTGCTACGACTAGCGGGAGGATCACAGATACGCAGTATTTT. Its translation is CSATTSGRITDTQYF.

This clonotype was detected a few times. The V and J genes are TRBV7-9 and TRBJ2-7; TRBD2 aligns across 9 bases. This CDR3 is 14 amino acids long. V shed 5 bases, J shed 2 bases, and the junction held 4 bases outside the gene matches. Germline CDR1 reads SEHNR; CDR2 reads FQNEAQ (reference sequence). The CDR3 sequence is CASSNRGGAYEQYF. The CDR3 bases are TGTGCCAGCAGCAATCGCGGGGGGGCCTACGAGCAGTACTTC.

This clonotype was seen only a few times. This chain joins TRBV24-1 and TRBJ2-4, with no clear D. The V and J ends lost 4 bases and 0 bases respectively, with 12 bases between them. Germline V gene data show CDR1 as KGHDR and CDR2 as SFDVKD. This CDR3 is 16 amino acids long. This chain's CDR3 is CATSDPSGVAKNIQYF. CDR3 nucleotide sequence: TGTGCCACCAGTGACCCTTCAGGAGTAGCCAAAAACATTCAGTACTTC.

This clonotype appeared many times. The CDR3 loop reads CASSRTSGSARGNEQFF. The DNA of the CDR3 is TGTGCCAGCAGCCGGACTAGCGGGAGTGCGAGGGGGAATGAGCAGTTCTTC. This chain uses TRBV6-1 with TRBJ2-1; 13 bases agree with TRBD2. The CDR3 covers 17 residues. The trim removed 6 bases at V and 7 bases at J, leaving 12 bases unmatched. The germline V gene has CDR1 MNHNS and CDR2 SASEGT.

The sample holds a few counts of this clonotype. The chain recombines TRBV5-1 with TRBJ1-6, with 7 bases matching TRBD1. Germline lookup yields CDR1 SGHRS and CDR2 YFSETQ. The trim removed 4 bases at V and 5 bases at J, leaving 9 bases unmatched. The CDR3 is 16 residues long. This CDR3 reads CASSRDSAGDNSPLHF. CDR3 nucleotide sequence: TGCGCCAGCAGCCGGGACAGCGCGGGGGATAATTCACCCCTCCACTTT.

This clonotype was seen many times. The chain employs TRBV28 and TRBJ2-1; D is possibly TRBD1 (6 bases). The CDR3 is made up of 14 amino acids. Germline V gene lookup returns CDR1 MDHEN and CDR2 SYDVKM. Trimming removed 2 bases from V and 3 bases from J, with 8 bases in between. The CDR3: CASSLPRGYNEQFF. In nucleotides, the CDR3 is TGTGCCAGCAGTTTACCCAGGGGCTACAATGAGCAGTTCTTC. Full variable domain (remainder filled in from reference TRBV28 and TRBJ2-1): DVKVTQSSRYLVKRTGEKVFLECVQDMDHENMFWYRQDPGLGLRLIYFSYDVKMKEKGDIPEGYSVSREKKERFSLILESASTNQTSMYLCASSLPRGYNEQFFGPGTRLTVL.

The table lists this clonotype with many counts. This chain joins TRBV24-1 and TRBJ2-3; 10 positions agree with TRBD2. Germline CDR1 and CDR2: KGHDR and SFDVKD. The ends lost 3 bases at V and 0 bases at J; junction bases unmatched: 2. This CDR3 has 16 amino acids. CDR3 sequence (DNA): TGTGCCACCAGTGATGCGGGACTAGCGAGCACAGATACGCAGTATTTT. Protein: CATSDAGLASTDTQYF.

This clonotype came up a few times. V usage is TRBV19 and J usage is TRBJ2-3, with no clear D. The CDR3 sequence is 13 residues long. Looked up from germline, CDR1 is LNHDA and CDR2 is SQIVND (reference sequence). The V gene lost 7 bases and the J gene lost 3 bases, with 11 bases spanning the gap. The CDR3 loop reads CASTQTQTDTQYF. CDR3 sequence (DNA): TGTGCCAGTACCCAGACCCAAACAGATACGCAGTATTTT.

This clonotype was seen at least ten times. The genes are TRBV20-1 and TRBJ2-1; D remains ambiguous. CDR3 length: 13 amino acids. Per the germline V gene, CDR1 is DFQATT and CDR2 is SNEGSKA (reference sequence). The ends were cut back, 0 bases at V and 3 bases at J, with 6 bases in the middle. The CDR3 nucleotides are TGCAGTGCTAGAGATTGGATCTACAATGAGCAGTTCTTC. Amino acids: CSARDWIYNEQFF.

The rearrangement joins TRBV5-5 to TRBJ2-1; 8 nucleotides line up with TRBD1. V trimming: 3 bases; J trimming: 5 bases; junction bases outside the gene matches: 10. The CDR3 has 16 residues. CDR1 and CDR2 from the germline V gene are SGHKS and YYEKEE (reference sequence). The CDR3 DNA is TGTGCCAGCAGCTCTCACCGATCGACAGGGGACAATGAGCAGTTCTTC. Encoded protein: CASSSHRSTGDNEQFF.

The chain employs TRBV15 and TRBJ2-2, with D hard to call. The CDR3 has 13 residues. The V gene's germline CDR1 is LNHNV and CDR2 YYDKDF (reference sequence). V lost 1 base to trimming and J lost 9 bases, with 9 bases between them. In nucleotides, the CDR3 is TGTGCCACCAGCAGAGTTCCGTTTTGGGAGCTGTTTTTT. Protein sequence: CATSRVPFWELFF. Based on the CDR3 plus reference TRBV15 and TRBJ2-2, the full variable domain is DAMVIQNPRYQVTQFGKPVTLSCSQTLNHNVMYWYQQKSSQAPKLLFHYYDKDFNNEADTPDNFQSRRPNTSFCFLDIRSPGLGDTAMYLCATSRVPFWELFFGEGSRLTVL.